This T cell receptor beta chain came from a study of control samples from healthy donors and cancer patients. The V end lost 7 bases, the J end lost 8 bases, and 14 bases lay between the germline ends. The germline gives CDR1 MNHEY, CDR2 SVGAGI. The CDR3 contains 12 residues. The table came from immunoSEQ multiplex PCR; TCRdb's copy has only in-frame clones and leaves some out. The table lists 75,000 to 90,000 clones, about nine tenths of them singletons. The chain has TRBV6-5 and TRBJ1-1, with D perhaps matching TRBD1 (6 bases). The TCR sequence derives from a woman aged 45-65 years with colorectal cancer. The specimen sequenced was PBMCs. CDR3 region: CASTPGAWEAFF. The CDR3 DNA reads TGTGCCAGCACCCCAGGGGCTTGGGAAGCTTTCTTT.